Sequencing of this T cell receptor beta chain was carried out in a study of cytomegalovirus exposure and HLA in healthy donors. Looking at the study overall: In an earlier analysis, approximately 120 million unique TCR beta sequences were found from some 170 million T cells.

When sampled, the donors appeared nominally healthy, though they likely had unrecorded immune exposures. Comment on this clone: Its antigen is not identified.

PCR used 60 Vbeta primers and 13 Jbeta primers. Data came from immunoSEQ multiplex PCR; TCRdb stores just in-frame clones and leaves some out. The sample contains some 85,000 clones, about three quarters of which appear only once. Findings of the study overall: As a later analysis showed, a missense DCLRE1C variant was linked to trimming of TCR beta V- and J-genes. Reported results showed that the classifier diagnosed cytomegalovirus status with high specificity and sensitivity.

Unmatched junction bases numbered 5, after V lost 0 bases and J lost 6 bases. The CDR3 is 15 residues long. Germline lookup yields CDR1 SGHRS and CDR2 YFSETQ. The chain is built from TRBV5-1 and TRBJ2-1; 8 bases are shared with TRBD2. The sample consisted of PBMCs. The clonotype was recovered from a middle-aged woman in good health and CMV-seropositive. Written as DNA, the CDR3 is TGCGCCAGCAGCTTGGTACTGAGCGGGAGCAATGAGCAGTTCTTC. The encoded protein is CASSLVLSGSNEQFF.